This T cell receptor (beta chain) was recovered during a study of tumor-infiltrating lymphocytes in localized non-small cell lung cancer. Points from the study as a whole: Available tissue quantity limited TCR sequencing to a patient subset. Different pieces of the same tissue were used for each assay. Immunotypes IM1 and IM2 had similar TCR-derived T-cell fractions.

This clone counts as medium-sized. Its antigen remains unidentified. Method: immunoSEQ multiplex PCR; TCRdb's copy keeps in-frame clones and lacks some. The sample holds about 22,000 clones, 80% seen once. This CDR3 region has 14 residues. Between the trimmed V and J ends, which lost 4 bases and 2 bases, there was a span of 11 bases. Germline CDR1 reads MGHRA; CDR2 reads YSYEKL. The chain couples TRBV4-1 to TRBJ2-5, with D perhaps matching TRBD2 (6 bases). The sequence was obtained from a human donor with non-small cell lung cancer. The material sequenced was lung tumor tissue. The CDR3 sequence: CASSPRDSQETQYF. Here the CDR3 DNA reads TGCGCCAGCAGCCCGAGGGACTCGCAAGAGACCCAGTACTTC.